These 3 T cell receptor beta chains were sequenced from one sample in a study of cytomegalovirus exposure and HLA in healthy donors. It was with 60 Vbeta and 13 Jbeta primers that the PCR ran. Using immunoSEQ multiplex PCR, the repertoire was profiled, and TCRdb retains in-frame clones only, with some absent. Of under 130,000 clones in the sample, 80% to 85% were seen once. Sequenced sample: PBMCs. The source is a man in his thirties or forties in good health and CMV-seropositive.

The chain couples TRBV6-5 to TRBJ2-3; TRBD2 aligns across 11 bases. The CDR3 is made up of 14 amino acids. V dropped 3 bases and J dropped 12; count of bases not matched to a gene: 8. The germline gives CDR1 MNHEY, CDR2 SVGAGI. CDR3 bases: TGTGCCAGCAGTTATAGCGGGGGGGCCTCCGCACAGTATTTT. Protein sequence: CASSYSGGASAQYF.

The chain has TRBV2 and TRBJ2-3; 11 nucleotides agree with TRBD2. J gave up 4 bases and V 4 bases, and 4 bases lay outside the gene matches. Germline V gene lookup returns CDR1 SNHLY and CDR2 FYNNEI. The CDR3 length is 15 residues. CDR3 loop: CASSASGGLADTQYF. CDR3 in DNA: TGTGCCAGCAGTGCTAGCGGGGGGCTCGCAGATACGCAGTATTTT.

In DNA form, the CDR3 reads TGCGCCAGCAGCCAAGATCGGCGACAGGACCAAGAGACCCAGTACTTC. It yields the protein CASSQDRRQDQETQYF. This sequence joins TRBV4-3 and TRBJ2-5; TRBD1 is a possible D gene (6 bases). The CDR3 runs to 16 residues. V was shortened by 0 bases and J by 0 bases, with 11 bases between the two germline ends. The V gene's germline CDR1 is LGHNA and CDR2 YSLEER.